The clone carrying this T cell receptor beta chain occurred a few times. These data belong to a study of HIV-infected patients and healthy controls. Using its own MiXCR run on the 5' RACE reads, TCRdb lists one record per CDR3 protein. The table has around 64,000 distinct CDR3 sequences, around 17% seen once. Sequencing was done on a sample of CD4+ T cells from blood. The receptor was derived from a human donor in good health.

Here the CDR3 reads CASSPLGGRSGNTIYF. The CDR3 DNA is TGTGCCAGCAGTCCGCTGGGCGGCCGCTCTGGAAACACCATATATTTT. The chain has TRBV12-3 or TRBV12-4 and TRBJ1-3, with D hard to call. This CDR3 contains 16 residues. Trimming pared 5 bases from V and 0 bases from J, leaving 14 bases between.